A single sample gave rise to the 27 T cell receptor beta chains below, sequenced in a study of Ad26.COV2.S vaccination and SARS-CoV-2 variants. Noted treatment: 15 to 20 received Ad26.COV2.S at low or high dose, single or two shots; several received placebo; per-sample allocation not given. All samples were drawn on day 63, counting from the first vaccine or placebo injection. Profiled with immunoSEQ multiplex PCR; TCRdb holds only in-frame clones, not every one. Here the sample spans roughly 680,000 clones, 89% being singletons. The source material was peripheral blood, sampled in a trial of Ad26.COV2.S vaccine versus placebo. The receptors originated from a person aged 18-65 years who received the Ad26.COV2.S COVID-19 vaccine or a placebo.

V gene TRBV24-1 combines with J gene TRBJ2-5; 8 bases match TRBD1. The CDR3 extends over 16 amino acids. V lost 3 bases and J lost 5; bases outside the gene matches: 10. Germline assignment: CDR1 KGHDR and CDR2 SFDVKD. CDR3 nucleotide sequence: TGTGCCACCAGTGATCCCGGACAGGGTGGGCTGGAGACCCAGTACTTC. This codes for CATSDPGQGGLETQYF.

Note on this clone: The same CDR3 also results from other DNA sequences found in this sample. The chain joins TRBV15 to TRBJ2-6; no definite D call. The CDR3 has 15 amino acids. Trimming removed 0 bases at V and 2 bases at J, with 5 bases between. Germline CDR1 LNHNV, CDR2 YYDKDF (reference sequence). CDR3 protein: CATSRDRAGANVLTF. CDR3 nucleotides: TGTGCCACCAGCAGAGATAGGGCTGGGGCCAACGTCCTGACTTTC.

The J gene is TRBJ1-3, the V gene TRBV9, with 7 positions matching TRBD1. Per the germline V gene, CDR1 is SGDLS and CDR2 is YYNGEE. The CDR3 runs to 15 residues. The ends lost 5 bases at V and 0 bases at J; junction bases unmatched: 5. The CDR3 region is CASSLTGISGNTIYF. The CDR3, as DNA: TGTGCCAGCAGTTTGACAGGGATCTCTGGAAACACCATATATTTT. The full variable domain, its missing parts supplied by reference TRBV9 and TRBJ1-3, is DSGVTQTPKHLITATGQRVTLRCSPRSGDLSVYWYQQSLDQGLQFLIQYYNGEERAKGNILERFSAQQFPDLHSELNLSSLELGDSALYFCASSLTGISGNTIYFGEGSWLTVV.

This clone appeared a single time. The rearrangement links TRBV3-1 (or the pseudogene TRBV3-2) to TRBJ1-2; D is unresolved. Trimming stripped 2 bases from V and 1 base from J, with 11 bases between. Germline assignment: CDR1 LGHDT and CDR2 YNNKEL (reference sequence). The CDR3 extends over 15 amino acids. CDR3 DNA: TGTGCCAGCAGCCAAAGCTTACAGCTTAACTATGGCTACACCTTC. It specifies CASSQSLQLNYGYTF.

The chain uses TRBV7-2 and TRBJ2-5; TRBD1 aligns across 7 bases. The CDR3 has 13 amino acids. Germline V gene lookup returns CDR1 SGHTA and CDR2 FQGNSA. V lost 5 bases and J lost 5; bases outside the gene matches: 5. The CDR3 loop is CASSMDRRETQYF. Written as DNA, the CDR3 is TGTGCCAGCAGCATGGACAGGCGGGAGACCCAGTACTTC.

The chain uses TRBV24-1 and TRBJ1-2; D is undetermined. Per germline, CDR1 KGHDR and CDR2 SFDVKD. The CDR3 totals 14 residues. Trimming left V 2 bases short and J 8 bases short, with 14 bases between. CDR3 sequence: CATSDYMGSGGYTF. The CDR3 nucleotides are TGTGCCACCAGTGATTATATGGGAAGCGGGGGCTACACCTTC.

This rearrangement joins TRBV7-9 to TRBJ2-7, with D perhaps given as TRBD1 or TRBD2 (5 bases each). CDR3 length equals 14 residues. V was shortened by 5 bases and J by 2 bases, with 13 bases between the two germline ends. CDR1 and CDR2 from the germline V gene are SEHNR and FQNEAQ (reference sequence). This CDR3 is CASSPGTGPYEQYF. The CDR3 DNA is TGTGCCAGCAGCCCCGGGACGGGGCCCTACGAGCAGTACTTC. Variable domain in full (rest from reference TRBV7-9 and TRBJ2-7): DTGVSQNPRHKITKRGQNVTFRCDPISEHNRLYWYRQTLGQGPEFLTYFQNEAQLEKSRLLSDRFSAERPKGSFSTLEIQRTEQGDSAMYLCASSPGTGPYEQYFGPGTRLTVT.

The V gene is TRBV13, the J gene TRBJ1-6; 7 nucleotides agree with TRBD1. CDR3 length: 14 residues. CDR1 and CDR2 (germline): PRHDT, FYEKMQ (reference sequence). Losses at the gene ends were 3 bases for V and 9 bases for J; bases not matched to a gene: 5. CDR3 nucleotides: TGTGCCAGCAGCTTGGAGGCAGGGGGTTCACCCCTCCACTTT. Translating gives CASSLEAGGSPLHF.

The rearrangement links TRBV29-1 to TRBJ1-2; no clear D. V lost 6 bases and J lost 8, with 16 bases in between. Germline loops: CDR1 SQVTM, CDR2 ANQGSEA. The CDR3 length is 12 residues. This chain's CDR3 is CSVPRTAGGYTF. Here the CDR3 DNA reads TGCAGCGTGCCCCGGACGGCGGGGGGCTACACCTTC.

Written as DNA, the CDR3 is TGCGCCAGCAGCGCGGTGACGTCCTCCTACGAGCAGTACTTC. Its translation is CASSAVTSSYEQYF. The chain employs TRBV5-1 and TRBJ2-7, with D unclear. CDR3 length equals 14 residues. Between the trimmed V and J ends, which lost 4 bases and 0 bases, there was a span of 11 bases. Germline V lookup: CDR1 SGHRS, CDR2 YFSETQ.

About this clone itself: Within the sample, other DNA sequences also encode this same CDR3. The rearrangement links TRBV20-1 to TRBJ1-1; D gene ambiguous. Germline V gene lookup returns CDR1 DFQATT and CDR2 SNEGSKA (reference sequence). This CDR3 is built from 11 residues. Trimming took 6 bases from V and 1 from J, leaving 6 bases between them. CDR3 DNA: TGCAGTGCCAGTAAGAACACTGAAGCTTTCTTT. Amino acid sequence: CSASKNTEAFF.

The chain recombines TRBV19 with TRBJ1-2, with TRBD1 as a possible D gene (5 bases). CDR1 is LNHDA and CDR2 is SQIVND in the germline V gene (reference sequence). This CDR3 comprises 13 residues. Trimming removed 6 bases from V and 4 bases from J, with 12 bases in between. The CDR3 nucleotides are TGTGCCAGTAGGATCGACGGGGGCTATGGCTACACCTTC. Protein: CASRIDGGYGYTF.

The sample holds a few counts of this clone. At one end the junction does not follow the germline gene, possibly because of a read error. J is TRBJ1-3 and V is TRBV10-3; D unresolved. Germline CDR1 and CDR2: ENHRY and SYGVKD. The CDR3 length is 14 residues. The CDR3 reads CAISDPIDGHTIYF. CDR3 DNA sequence: TGTGCCATCAGTGACCCAATAGATGGACACACCATATATTTT.

The chain is built from TRBV25-1 and TRBJ2-3; D is unclear. With 3 bases removed from V and 1 base from J, the gap between germline ends came to 5 bases. The CDR3 is 13 amino acids. The V gene's germline CDR1 is MGHDK and CDR2 SYGVNS. The CDR3 region is CASSDLGTDTQYF. The CDR3 nucleotides read TGTGCCAGCAGTGACCTGGGCACAGATACGCAGTATTTT.

The V call is TRBV24-1, the J call TRBJ2-1; D gene unclear. Germline assignment: CDR1 KGHDR and CDR2 SFDVKD. V lost 4 bases and J 5 bases, leaving 11 bases between the germline ends. The length of the CDR3 is 14 residues. The CDR3 bases are TGTGCCACCAGTGAAGGGTCCTCAAACAATGAGCAGTTCTTC. This encodes CATSEGSSNNEQFF.

The chain has TRBV29-1 and TRBJ2-5; D gene unclear. CDR3 size: 12 residues. Germline CDR1 is SQVTM and CDR2 is ANQGSEA. V lost 6 bases to trimming and J lost 1 base, with 9 bases between them. Written as DNA, the CDR3 is TGCAGCGTCAGCCCCATCCAAGAGACCCAGTACTTC. Its translation: CSVSPIQETQYF.

V and J are TRBV6-1 and TRBJ2-5; 8 bases are a match to TRBD2. V lost 5 bases and J lost 6; bases outside the gene matches: 5. There are 13 residues in the CDR3. Germline-derived CDR1 and CDR2 are MNHNS and SASEGT. CDR3 sequence (DNA): TGTGCCAGCAGTATCACTAGCGGACAGACCCAGTACTTC. It is translated as CASSITSGQTQYF.

V is TRBV29-1 and J is TRBJ1-1, with D perhaps matching TRBD1 (6 bases). V was trimmed by 4 bases and J by 4 bases, leaving 16 bases between them. CDR1 SQVTM and CDR2 ANQGSEA come from the germline V gene. The CDR3 has 14 amino acids. The CDR3 is CSVVRQGKITEAFF. CDR3 nucleotide sequence: TGCAGCGTTGTTAGGCAGGGGAAGATCACTGAAGCTTTCTTT.

This clone appeared a few times. V gene TRBV4-1 combines with J gene TRBJ2-7; 11 bases are shared with TRBD1. The ends lost 1 base at V and 6 bases at J; junction bases unmatched: 2. Germline V CDR1 and CDR2: MGHRA, YSYEKL. The CDR3 covers 14 residues. The CDR3 DNA reads as TGCGCCAGCAGCCAAGGGACAGGGGGCCGCGAGCAGTACTTC. Translation: CASSQGTGGREQYF.

The V call is TRBV6-5, the J call TRBJ2-2, with 7 positions matching TRBD1. V lost 2 bases to trimming and J lost 3 bases; unmatched junction nucleotides: 3. Germline V gene sequence: CDR1 MNHEY, CDR2 SVGAGI. The CDR3 runs to 15 residues. The CDR3 protein is CASSYTQGDTGELFF. The CDR3 DNA follows: TGTGCCAGCAGTTACACCCAGGGGGACACCGGGGAGCTGTTTTTT.

This clone was detected only a few times. The chain is built from TRBV21-1 and TRBJ2-7. TRBV21-1 is a listed pseudogene. The CDR3 runs 16 residues. The CDR3 loop is CASSSRGDSRSYEQYF. DNA for the CDR3: TGTGCCAGCAGCTCACGGGGGGACAGCAGGTCCTACGAGCAGTACTTC.

As DNA, the CDR3 is TGTGCCAGCAGCTTAGAAACAGAATATAATTCACCCCTCCACTTT. Translated: CASSLETEYNSPLHF. The chain carries TRBV7-9 and TRBJ1-6; D remains unclear. CDR3 length: 15 amino acids. Germline V gene lookup returns CDR1 SEHNR and CDR2 FQNEAQ (reference sequence). Trimming removed 1 base from V and 4 bases from J, with 8 bases in between.

The rearrangement uses TRBV5-4 and TRBJ1-3; 8 nucleotides match TRBD1. The CDR3 consists of 15 residues. V was clipped by 4 bases and J by 4 bases; unmatched bases: 7. Germline V CDR1 and CDR2: SGHNT, YYREEE (reference sequence). CDR3 protein: CASSLDRAPGNTIYF. As DNA, the CDR3 is TGTGCCAGCAGCCTGGACAGGGCGCCCGGAAACACCATATATTTT.

The chain combines TRBV24-1 with TRBJ2-3; 15 bases agree with TRBD2. Trimming cost V 4 bases and J 4 bases; bases outside gene matches: 8. This CDR3 has 18 residues. Germline V gene data show CDR1 as KGHDR and CDR2 as SFDVKD. CDR3: CATSDPGTSGRLADTQYF. The CDR3 bases are TGTGCCACCAGTGACCCCGGGACTAGCGGGAGGTTGGCAGATACGCAGTATTTT.

In DNA form, the CDR3 reads TGTGCCAGTAGGGCAGGGGGAGCCTCGGGAGGCTACACCTTC. Translated, it gives CASRAGGASGGYTF. This chain connects TRBV19 to TRBJ1-2, with TRBD1 identical over 7 bases. The germline V gene has CDR1 LNHDA and CDR2 SQIVND (reference sequence). J gave up 8 bases and V 6 bases, and 12 bases lay outside the gene matches. The length of the CDR3 is 14 residues.

The rearrangement joins TRBV30 to TRBJ2-1; 8 nucleotides match TRBD2. Losses at the gene ends were 8 bases for V and 5 bases for J; bases not matched to a gene: 23. Germline V gene lookup returns CDR1 GTSNPN and CDR2 SVGIG (reference sequence). The CDR3 runs 18 residues. This CDR3 is CAPGGGSGIRNRDNEQFF. Here the CDR3 DNA reads TGTGCCCCTGGGGGAGGTAGCGGGATAAGGAACCGGGACAATGAGCAGTTCTTC.

The chain has TRBV3-1 (or the pseudogene TRBV3-2) and TRBJ1-3; 7 bases agree with TRBD1. This CDR3 comprises 15 residues. Trimming cost V 4 bases and J 0 bases; bases outside gene matches: 3. CDR1 and CDR2 (germline): LGHDT, YNNKEL (reference sequence). CDR3 DNA: TGTGCCAGCAGCCGGCAGGGGGGCTCTGGAAACACCATATATTTT. Encoded protein: CASSRQGGSGNTIYF.